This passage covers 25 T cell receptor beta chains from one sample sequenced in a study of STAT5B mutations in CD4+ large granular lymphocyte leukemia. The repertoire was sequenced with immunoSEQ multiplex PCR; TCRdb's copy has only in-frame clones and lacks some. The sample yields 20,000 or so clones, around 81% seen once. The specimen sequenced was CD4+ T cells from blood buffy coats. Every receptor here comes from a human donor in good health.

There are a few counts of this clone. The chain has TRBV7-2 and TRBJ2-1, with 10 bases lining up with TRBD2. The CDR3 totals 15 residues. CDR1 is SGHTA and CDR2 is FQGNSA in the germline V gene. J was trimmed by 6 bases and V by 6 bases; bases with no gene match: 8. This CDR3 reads CASRYSGRVGNEQFF. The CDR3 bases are TGTGCCAGCAGATACAGCGGGAGGGTCGGCAATGAGCAGTTCTTC. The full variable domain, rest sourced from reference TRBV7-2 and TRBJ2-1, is GAGVSQSPSNKVTEKGKDVELRCDPISGHTALYWYRQSLGQGLEFLIYFQGNSAPDKSGLPSDRFSAERTGGSVSTLTIQRTQQEDSAVYLCASRYSGRVGNEQFFGPGTRLTVL.

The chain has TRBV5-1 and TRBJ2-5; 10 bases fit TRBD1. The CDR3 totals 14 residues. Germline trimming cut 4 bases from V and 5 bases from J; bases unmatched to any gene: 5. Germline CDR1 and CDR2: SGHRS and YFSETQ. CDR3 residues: CASSKTGGEETQYF. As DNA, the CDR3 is TGCGCCAGCAGCAAGACAGGGGGCGAGGAGACCCAGTACTTC.

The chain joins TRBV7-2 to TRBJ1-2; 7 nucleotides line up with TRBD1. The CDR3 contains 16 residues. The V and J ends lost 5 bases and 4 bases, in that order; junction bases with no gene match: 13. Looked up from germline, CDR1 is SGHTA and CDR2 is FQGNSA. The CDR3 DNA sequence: TGTGCCAGCAGCGTCTTAAACCGGGACAGATTCTATGGCTACACCTTC. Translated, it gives CASSVLNRDRFYGYTF.

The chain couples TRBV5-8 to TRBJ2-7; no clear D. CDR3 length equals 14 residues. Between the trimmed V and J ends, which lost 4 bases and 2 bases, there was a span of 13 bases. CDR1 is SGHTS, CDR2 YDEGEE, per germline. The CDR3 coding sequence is TGTGCCAGCAGCCTCCCCGGCCCGGCCTACGAGCAGTACTTC. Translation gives CASSLPGPAYEQYF.

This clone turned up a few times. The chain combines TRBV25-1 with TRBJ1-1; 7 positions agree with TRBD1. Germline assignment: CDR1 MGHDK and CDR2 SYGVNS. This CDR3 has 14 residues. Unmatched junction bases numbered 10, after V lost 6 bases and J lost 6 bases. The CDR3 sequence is CASRGVQGYAEAFF. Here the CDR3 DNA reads TGTGCCAGCAGGGGGGTACAGGGGTACGCTGAAGCTTTCTTT.

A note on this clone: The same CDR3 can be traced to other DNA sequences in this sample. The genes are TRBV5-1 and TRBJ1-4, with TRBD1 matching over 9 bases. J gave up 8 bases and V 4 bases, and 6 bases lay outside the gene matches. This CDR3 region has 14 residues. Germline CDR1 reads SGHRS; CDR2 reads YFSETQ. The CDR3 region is CASSPGQGDEKLFF. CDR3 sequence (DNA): TGCGCCAGCAGCCCGGGACAGGGCGACGAAAAACTGTTTTTT.

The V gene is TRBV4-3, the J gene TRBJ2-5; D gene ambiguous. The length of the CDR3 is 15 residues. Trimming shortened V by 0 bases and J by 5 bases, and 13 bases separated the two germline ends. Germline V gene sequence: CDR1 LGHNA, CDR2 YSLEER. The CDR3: CASSQDLSGAETQYF. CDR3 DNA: TGCGCCAGCAGCCAAGATCTCTCCGGTGCGGAGACCCAGTACTTC.

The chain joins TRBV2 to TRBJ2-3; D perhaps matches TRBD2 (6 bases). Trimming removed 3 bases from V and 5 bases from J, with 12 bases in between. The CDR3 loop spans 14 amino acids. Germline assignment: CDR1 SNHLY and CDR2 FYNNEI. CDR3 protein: CASSDAGNGDTQYF. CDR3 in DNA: TGTGCCAGCAGTGATGCGGGAAACGGAGATACGCAGTATTTT.

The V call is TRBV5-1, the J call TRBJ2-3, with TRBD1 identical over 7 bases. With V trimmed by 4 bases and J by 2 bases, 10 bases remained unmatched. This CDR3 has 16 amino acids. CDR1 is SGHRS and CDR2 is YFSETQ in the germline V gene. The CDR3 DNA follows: TGCGCCAGCAGCACGGACAGGTTTCGGGCCACAGATACGCAGTATTTT. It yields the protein CASSTDRFRATDTQYF.

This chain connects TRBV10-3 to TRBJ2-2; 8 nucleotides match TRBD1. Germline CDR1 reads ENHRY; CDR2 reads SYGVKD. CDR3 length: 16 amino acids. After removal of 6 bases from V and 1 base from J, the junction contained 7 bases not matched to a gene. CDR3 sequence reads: CAIRPSGTGNTGELFF. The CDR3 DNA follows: TGTGCCATCAGGCCTTCCGGGACAGGGAACACCGGGGAGCTGTTTTTT.

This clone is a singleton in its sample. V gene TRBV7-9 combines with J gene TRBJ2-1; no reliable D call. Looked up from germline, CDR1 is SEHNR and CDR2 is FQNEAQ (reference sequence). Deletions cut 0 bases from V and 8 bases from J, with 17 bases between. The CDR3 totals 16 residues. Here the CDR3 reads CASSLARLALADEQFF. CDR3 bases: TGTGCCAGCAGCTTAGCTCGGTTGGCACTCGCGGATGAGCAGTTCTTC.

CDR3 in DNA: TGTGCCAGTAGTATCCCGGGACAGGGGGCCTATGGCTACACCTTC. Translating it yields CASSIPGQGAYGYTF. The rearrangement uses TRBV19 and TRBJ1-2, with 12 bases aligning to TRBD1. J gave up 4 bases and V 3 bases, and 3 bases lay outside the gene matches. CDR1 and CDR2 from the germline V gene are LNHDA and SQIVND (reference sequence). The CDR3 is 15 residues long.

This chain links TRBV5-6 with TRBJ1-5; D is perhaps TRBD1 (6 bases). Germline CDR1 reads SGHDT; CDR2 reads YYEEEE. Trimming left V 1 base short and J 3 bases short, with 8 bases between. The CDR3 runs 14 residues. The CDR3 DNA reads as TGTGCCAGCAGCTTGAAGGGGGTCAATCAGCCCCAGCATTTT. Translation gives CASSLKGVNQPQHF.

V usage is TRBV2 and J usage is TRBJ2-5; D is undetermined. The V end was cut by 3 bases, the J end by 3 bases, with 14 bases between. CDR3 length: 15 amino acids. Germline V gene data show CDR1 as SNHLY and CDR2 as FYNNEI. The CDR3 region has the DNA TGTGCCAGCAGTGATCTAGGGCCTTTAAAAGAGACCCAGTACTTC. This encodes CASSDLGPLKETQYF.

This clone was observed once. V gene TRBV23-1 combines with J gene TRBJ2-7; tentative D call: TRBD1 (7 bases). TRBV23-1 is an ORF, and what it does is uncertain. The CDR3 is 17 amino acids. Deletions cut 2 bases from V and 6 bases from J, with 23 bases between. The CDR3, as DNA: TGCGCCAGCAGTCAAGACAGGGCGCGGGGTTGGGATGGCGAGCAGTACTTC. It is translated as CASSQDRARGWDGEQYF.

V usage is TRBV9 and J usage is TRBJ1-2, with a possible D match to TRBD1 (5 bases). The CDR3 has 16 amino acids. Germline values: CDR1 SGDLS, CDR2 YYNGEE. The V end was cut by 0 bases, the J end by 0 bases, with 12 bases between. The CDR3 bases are TGTGCCAGCAGCGTAGATTGGGGGGGGTCTAACTATGGCTACACCTTC. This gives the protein CASSVDWGGSNYGYTF.

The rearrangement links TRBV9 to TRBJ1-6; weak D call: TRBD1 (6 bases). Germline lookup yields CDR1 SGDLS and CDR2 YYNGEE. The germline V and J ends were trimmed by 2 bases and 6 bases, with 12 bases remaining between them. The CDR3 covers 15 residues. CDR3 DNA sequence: TGTGCCAGCAGCGTGGGGGCGGTGCGTAATTCACCCCTCCACTTT. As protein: CASSVGAVRNSPLHF.

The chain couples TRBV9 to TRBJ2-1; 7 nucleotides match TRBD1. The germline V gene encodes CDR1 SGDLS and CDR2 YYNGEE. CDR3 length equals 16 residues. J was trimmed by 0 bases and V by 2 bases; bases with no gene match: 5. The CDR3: CASSVQGESSYNEQFF. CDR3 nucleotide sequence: TGTGCCAGCAGCGTTCAGGGGGAGAGCTCCTACAATGAGCAGTTCTTC.

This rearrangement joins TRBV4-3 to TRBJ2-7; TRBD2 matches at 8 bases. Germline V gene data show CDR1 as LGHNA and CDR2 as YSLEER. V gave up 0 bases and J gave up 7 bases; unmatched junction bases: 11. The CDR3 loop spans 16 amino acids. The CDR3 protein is CASSQDRPGGPREQYF. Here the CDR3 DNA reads TGCGCCAGCAGCCAAGACAGACCGGGGGGGCCGAGGGAGCAGTACTTC.

The CDR3 DNA reads as TGTGCCAGCAGCTTACAGGTGTCTAGCGGCACAGATACGCAGTATTTT. It specifies CASSLQVSSGTDTQYF. This rearrangement joins TRBV7-3 to TRBJ2-3, with D possibly matching TRBD2 (6 bases). The length of the CDR3 is 16 residues. Germline assignment: CDR1 SGHTA and CDR2 FQGTGA. V was trimmed by 2 bases and J by 1 base, leaving 13 bases between them.

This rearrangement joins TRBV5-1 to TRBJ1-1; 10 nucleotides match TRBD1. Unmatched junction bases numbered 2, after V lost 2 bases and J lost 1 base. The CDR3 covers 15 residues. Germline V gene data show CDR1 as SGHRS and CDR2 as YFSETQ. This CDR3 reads CASSFRTGGNTEAFF. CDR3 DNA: TGCGCCAGCAGCTTCCGGACAGGGGGGAACACTGAAGCTTTCTTT.

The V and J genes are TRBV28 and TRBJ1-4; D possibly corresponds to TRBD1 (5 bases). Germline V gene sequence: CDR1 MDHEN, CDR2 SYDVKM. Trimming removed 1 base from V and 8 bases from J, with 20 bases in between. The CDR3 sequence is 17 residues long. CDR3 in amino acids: CASSLLSGTLQGEKLFF. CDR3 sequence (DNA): TGTGCCAGCAGTTTATTGTCCGGGACCCTTCAAGGGGAAAAACTGTTTTTT.

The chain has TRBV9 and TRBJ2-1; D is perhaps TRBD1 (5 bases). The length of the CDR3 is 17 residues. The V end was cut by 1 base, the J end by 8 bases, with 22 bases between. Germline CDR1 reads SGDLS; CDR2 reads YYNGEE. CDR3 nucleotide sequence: TGTGCCAGCAGCGTAAATACAGGACCCCCATCCGTCGATGAGCAGTTCTTC. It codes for CASSVNTGPPSVDEQFF.

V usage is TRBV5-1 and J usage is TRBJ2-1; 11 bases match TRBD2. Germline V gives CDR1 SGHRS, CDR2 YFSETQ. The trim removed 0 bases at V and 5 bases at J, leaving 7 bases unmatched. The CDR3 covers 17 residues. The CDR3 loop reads CASSLAGFSGGDNEQFF. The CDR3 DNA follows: TGCGCCAGCAGCTTGGCGGGTTTTAGCGGGGGGGACAATGAGCAGTTCTTC.

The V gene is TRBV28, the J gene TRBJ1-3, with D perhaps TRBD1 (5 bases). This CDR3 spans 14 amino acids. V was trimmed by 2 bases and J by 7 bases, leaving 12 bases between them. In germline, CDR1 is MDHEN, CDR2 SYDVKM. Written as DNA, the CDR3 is TGTGCCAGCAGTTTAATCGGGACGACTAACACCATATATTTT. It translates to CASSLIGTTNTIYF. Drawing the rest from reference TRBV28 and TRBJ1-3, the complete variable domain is DVKVTQSSRYLVKRTGEKVFLECVQDMDHENMFWYRQDPGLGLRLIYFSYDVKMKEKGDIPEGYSVSREKKERFSLILESASTNQTSMYLCASSLIGTTNTIYFGEGSWLTVV.